This is a list of T cell receptor beta chains from one sample in a study of T cell repertoires in cytomegalovirus infection. These receptors' antigens are unknown. TCRdb re-called the reads through MiXCR, storing one row per CDR3 protein. This repertoire shows 80,000 or so distinct CDR3 sequences, 20% to 30% found once; its top ten account for roughly 45%. The sequencing used CD8+ T cells from cultured PBMCs, collected from culture after CMV antigen stimulation. These receptors all stem from a human donor in good health (CMV status not recorded). Some clones in this sample may be carry-over from other donors' samples. Both conserved end residues are part of each CDR3. The D gene is left open where the match is weak. Some rows mark clone size as missing; the rest say once, few, many or name a class of expanded clone.

-,TRBV5-4,12,TRBJ2-5,-,TGTGCCAGCAGCGCGGAACAAGAGACCCAGTACTTC,CASSAEQETQYF
TRBD2,TRBV27,16,TRBJ2-1,-,TGTGCCAGCAGTTCGGGACTAGCGGGCCCCTACAATGAGCAGTTCTTC,CASSSGLAGPYNEQFF
-,TRBV12-3/TRBV12-4,12,TRBJ1-2,few,TGTGCCAGCAGTTTCGAGCTACGGGGCTACACCTTC,CASSFELRGYTF
-,TRBV4-3,14,TRBJ1-1,few,TGCGCCAGCAGCCAAGGGGCATTGAACACTGAAGCTTTCTTT,CASSQGALNTEAFF
TRBD2,TRBV7-2,15,TRBJ2-7,many,TGTGCCAGCAGCCCCCCCGGGGGGATATTCGACGAGCAGTACTTC,CASSPPGGIFDEQYF
-,TRBV7-9,15,TRBJ1-4,-,TGTGCCAGCAGCTTAGGGGCCAGCTTGAATGAAAAACTGTTTTTT,CASSLGASLNEKLFF
TRBD1,TRBV6-1,15,TRBJ1-2,-,TGTGCCAGCAGTCCCCGGACAGGGGCGATCTATGGCTACACCTTC,CASSPRTGAIYGYTF
TRBD1,TRBV6-6,15,TRBJ1-3,many,TGTGCCAGCAGTTACGCCAGGGGGCATGGAAACACCATATATTTT,CASSYARGHGNTIYF
TRBD2,TRBV5-4,15,TRBJ2-1,-,TGTGCCAGCAGCCCCACTAGCGGTTCCTTAGATGAGCAGTTCTTC,CASSPTSGSLDEQFF
-,TRBV28,11,TRBJ2-7,-,TGTGCCAGCAGCCGGGGCTACGAGCAGTACTTC,CASSRGYEQYF
TRBD1,TRBV19,16,TRBJ1-5,few,TGTGCCAGTACCGACCTTGCAGGGGGTAGGGGTCAGCCCCAGCATTTT,CASTDLAGGRGQPQHF
-,TRBV5-4,14,TRBJ1-2,-,TGTGCCAGCAGCCCGCGGGGGGCTGGCTATGGCTACACCTTC,CASSPRGAGYGYTF
-,TRBV5-4,15,TRBJ2-1,few,TGTGCCAGCAGCTTACAGGGAAGCTCCTACAATGAGCAGTTCTTC,CASSLQGSSYNEQFF
TRBD1,TRBV6-2/TRBV6-3,17,TRBJ2-4,few,TGTGCCAGCAGTTACAAGAGGACCGGGACAGGGAGGGACATTCAGTACTTC,CASSYKRTGTGRDIQYF
-,TRBV5-4,14,TRBJ1-1,-,TGTGCCAACAGCTCCACAGCGACGAACACTGAAGCTTTCTTT,CANSSTATNTEAFF
TRBD1,TRBV19,16,TRBJ1-5,-,TGTGCCAGTAGTAACCTCCGACAGGGCAGCAATCAGCCCCAGCATTTT,CASSNLRQGSNQPQHF
TRBD2,TRBV27,15,TRBJ2-3,-,TGTGCCAGCAGTTTCCAGACTAGCGGGAGTGATACGCAGTATTTT,CASSFQTSGSDTQYF
TRBD1,TRBV12-3/TRBV12-4,15,TRBJ2-7,many,TGTGCCAGCAGTTTTGGGACAGGAACTACCTACGAGCAGTACTTC,CASSFGTGTTYEQYF
-,TRBV6-6,14,TRBJ2-5,few,TGTGCCAGCAGCTCCGGGACGGCCCAAGAGACCCAGTACTTC,CASSSGTAQETQYF
-,TRBV20-1,13,TRBJ1-1,-,TGCAGTGCGGAGGGGGGAGGGAGCACTGAAGCTTTCTTT,CSAEGGGSTEAFF
TRBD1,TRBV7-9,16,TRBJ2-7,-,TGTGCCAGCAGCTTAGCCCCGAGGGACAGTTCCTACGAGCAGTACTTC,CASSLAPRDSSYEQYF
-,TRBV7-8,14,TRBJ1-4,-,TGTGCCAGCAGCCTGGCAGGGTGCACTGAAAAACTGTTTTTT,CASSLAGCTEKLFF
TRBD2,TRBV28,16,TRBJ2-7,-,TGTGCCAGCAGTCCCCGGACTAGCGGGATTCGGTACGAGCAGTACTTC,CASSPRTSGIRYEQYF
-,TRBV12-3/TRBV12-4,11,TRBJ2-5,few,TGTGCCAGCAGTTCCGGAAAGACCCAGTACTTC,CASSSGKTQYF
TRBD2,TRBV30,19,TRBJ2-4,-,TGTGCCTGGAGTGTGAGGGGACTAGCGGGGCTAGGCGTCTTGAACATTCAGTACTTC,CAWSVRGLAGLGVLNIQYF
-,TRBV29-1,17,TRBJ2-5,once,TGCAGCGTTAAAAGGGGGCTCGAGCGGGAAGACCAAGAGACCCAGTACTTC,CSVKRGLEREDQETQYF
TRBD1,TRBV4-3,14,TRBJ1-1,few,TGCGCCAGCAGCCAAGGGCAGGGGGCCACTGAAGCTTTCTTT,CASSQGQGATEAFF
TRBD2,TRBV12-3/TRBV12-4,15,TRBJ2-1,-,TGTGCCAGCAGTTTAACTAGCGCCCGGGTTAATGAGCAGTTCTTC,CASSLTSARVNEQFF
-,TRBV6-5,15,TRBJ2-3,-,TGTGCCAGCAGTTACGCGGGCCAGGGTGCAGATACGCAGTATTTT,CASSYAGQGADTQYF
TRBD2,TRBV7-8,14,TRBJ2-1,many,TGTGCCAGCAGACCAAGCGGGACCTACAATGAGCAGTTCTTC,CASRPSGTYNEQFF
TRBD1,TRBV5-6,14,TRBJ2-1,few,TGTGCCAGCAGCCCCCGGGACAGGGTCAATGAGCAGTTCTTC,CASSPRDRVNEQFF
-,TRBV25-1,10,TRBJ1-3,-,TGTGCCAGCAAGGGAAACACCATATATTTT,CASKGNTIYF
-,TRBV12-3/TRBV12-4,16,TRBJ2-1,many,TGTGCCAGCAGTTTATTTGGTGCTAGCTCCTACAATGAGCAGTTCTTC,CASSLFGASSYNEQFF
-,TRBV10-3,16,TRBJ1-5,few,TGTGCCATCAGTGACCCCGATTTTGGGGCACATCAGCCCCAGCATTTT,CAISDPDFGAHQPQHF
TRBD1,TRBV7-9,15,TRBJ1-5,-,TGTGCCAGCAGCTTAGATGGGACAGGCCTTCAGCCCCAGCATTTT,CASSLDGTGLQPQHF
-,TRBV11-2,16,TRBJ1-2,-,TGTGCCAGCAGCTTAGGGGGTTGGGGGATTCAAGAGGGGGTCTCCTTC,CASSLGGWGIQEGVSF
-,TRBV30,14,TRBJ1-6,once,TGTGCCTGGAGTTCCGGGACGGGAAATTCACCCCTCCACTTT,CAWSSGTGNSPLHF
-,TRBV27,13,TRBJ2-7,few,TGTGCCAGCAGTTTGGGGCCGCCCTACGAGCAGTACTTC,CASSLGPPYEQYF
-,TRBV20-1,14,TRBJ1-3,once,TGCAGTGCTAGACCCAGGGACGTACGAAACACCATATATTTT,CSARPRDVRNTIYF
TRBD1,TRBV7-9,14,TRBJ2-7,-,TGTGCCAGCAGCTGGGACAGGGTGGGGTACGAGCAGTACTTC,CASSWDRVGYEQYF
TRBD2,TRBV28,17,TRBJ2-2,few,TGTGCCAGCAGTTTATCTAGCGGGGGGGCGGTCACCGGGGAGCTGTTTTTT,CASSLSSGGAVTGELFF
-,TRBV4-1,16,TRBJ1-5,few,TGTGCCAGCAGCCAAGAATGGGGGGTGGGCAATCAGCCCCAGCATTTT,CASSQEWGVGNQPQHF
-,TRBV28,13,TRBJ1-1,-,TGTGCCAGCAGGTCAGGGGTCGGCACTGAAGCTTTCTTT,CASRSGVGTEAFF
-,TRBV30,13,TRBJ2-7,few,TGTGCCTGGAGTGGGGTAGCTTTCTACGAGCAGTACTTC,CAWSGVAFYEQYF
-,TRBV7-8,16,TRBJ1-5,few,TGTGCCAGCAGCTTAGAATGGGGTCAGCGCAATCAGCCCCAGCATTTT,CASSLEWGQRNQPQHF
TRBD1,TRBV7-2,15,TRBJ2-7,many,TGTGCCAGCAGCTTAGCGGGGACAGGGACCTACGAGCAGTACTTC,CASSLAGTGTYEQYF
TRBD2,TRBV24-1,13,TRBJ2-5,-,TGTGCCACCCGGGGGGGGCCTCAAGAGACCCAGTACTTC,CATRGGPQETQYF
-,TRBV7-2,14,TRBJ1-6,many,TGTGCCAGCAAAACAGCCCATTATAATTCACCCCTCCACTTT,CASKTAHYNSPLHF